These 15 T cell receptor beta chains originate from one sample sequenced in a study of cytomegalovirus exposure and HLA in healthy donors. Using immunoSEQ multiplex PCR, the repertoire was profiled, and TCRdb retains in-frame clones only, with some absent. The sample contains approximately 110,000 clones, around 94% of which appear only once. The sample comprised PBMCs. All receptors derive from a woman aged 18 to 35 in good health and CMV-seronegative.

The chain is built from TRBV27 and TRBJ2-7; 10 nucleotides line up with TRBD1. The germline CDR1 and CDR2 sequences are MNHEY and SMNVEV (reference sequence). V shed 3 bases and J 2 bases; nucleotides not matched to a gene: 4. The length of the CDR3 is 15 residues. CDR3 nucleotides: TGTGCCAGCAGTTTCCCCGGGACAGGGGCCTACGAGCAGTACTTC. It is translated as CASSFPGTGAYEQYF.

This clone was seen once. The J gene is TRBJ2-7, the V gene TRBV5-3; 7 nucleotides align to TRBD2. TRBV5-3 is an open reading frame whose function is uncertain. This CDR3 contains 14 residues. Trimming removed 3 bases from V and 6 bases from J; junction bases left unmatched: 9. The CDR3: CARSSGRWLGEQYF. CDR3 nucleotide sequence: TGTGCCAGAAGCTCCGGGAGGTGGCTAGGCGAGCAGTACTTC.

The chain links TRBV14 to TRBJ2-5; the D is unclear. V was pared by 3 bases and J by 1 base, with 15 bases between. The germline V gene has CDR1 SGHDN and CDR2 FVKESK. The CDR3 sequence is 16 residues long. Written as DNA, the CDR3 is TGTGCCAGCAGCCAGAAACGACCGAGACTCCAAGAGACCCAGTACTTC. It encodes CASSQKRPRLQETQYF.

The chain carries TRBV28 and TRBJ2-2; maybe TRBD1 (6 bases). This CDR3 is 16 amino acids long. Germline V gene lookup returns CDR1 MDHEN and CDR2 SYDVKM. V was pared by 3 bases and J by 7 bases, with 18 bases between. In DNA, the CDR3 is TGTGCCAGCAGTTTTTTGAGGACAGCCGGAGGCGGGGAGCTGTTTTTT. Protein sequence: CASSFLRTAGGGELFF.

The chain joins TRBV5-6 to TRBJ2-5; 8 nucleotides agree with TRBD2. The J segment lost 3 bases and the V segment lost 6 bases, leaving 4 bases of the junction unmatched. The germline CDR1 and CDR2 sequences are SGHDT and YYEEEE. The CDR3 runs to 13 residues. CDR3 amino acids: CASTMGLEETQYF. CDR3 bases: TGTGCCAGCACAATGGGACTAGAAGAGACCCAGTACTTC.

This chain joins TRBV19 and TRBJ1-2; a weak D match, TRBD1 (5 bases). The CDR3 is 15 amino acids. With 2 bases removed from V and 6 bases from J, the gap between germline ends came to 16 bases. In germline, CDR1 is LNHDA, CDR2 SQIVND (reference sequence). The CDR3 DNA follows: TGTGCCAGTAGTATACAGGGATACGGTCTAAATGGCTACACCTTC. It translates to CASSIQGYGLNGYTF.

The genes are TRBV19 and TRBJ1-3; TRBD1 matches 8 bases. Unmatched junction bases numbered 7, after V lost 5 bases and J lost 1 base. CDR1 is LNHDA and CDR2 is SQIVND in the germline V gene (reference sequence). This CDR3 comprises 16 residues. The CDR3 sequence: CASSSGTGDSGNTIYF. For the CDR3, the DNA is TGTGCCAGTAGTTCGGGGACAGGTGATTCTGGAAACACCATATATTTT.

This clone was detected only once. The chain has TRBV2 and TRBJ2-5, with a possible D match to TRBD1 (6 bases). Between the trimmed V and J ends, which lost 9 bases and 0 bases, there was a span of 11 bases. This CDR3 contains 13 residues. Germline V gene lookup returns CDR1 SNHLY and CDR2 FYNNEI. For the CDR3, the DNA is TGTGCCAGTTATACAGGGTACCAAGAGACCCAGTACTTC. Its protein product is CASYTGYQETQYF. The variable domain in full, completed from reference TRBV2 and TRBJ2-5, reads EPEVTQTPSHQVTQMGQEVILRCVPISNHLYFYWYRQILGQKVEFLVSFYNNEISEKSEIFDDQFSVERPDGSNFTLKIRSTKLEDSAMYFCASYTGYQETQYFGPGTRLLVL.

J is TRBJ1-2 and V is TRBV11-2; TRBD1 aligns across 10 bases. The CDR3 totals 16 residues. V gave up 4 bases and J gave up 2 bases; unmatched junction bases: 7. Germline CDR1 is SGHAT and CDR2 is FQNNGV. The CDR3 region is CASSSGTGAWNYGYTF. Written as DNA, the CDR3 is TGTGCCAGCAGCTCCGGGACAGGGGCTTGGAACTATGGCTACACCTTC.

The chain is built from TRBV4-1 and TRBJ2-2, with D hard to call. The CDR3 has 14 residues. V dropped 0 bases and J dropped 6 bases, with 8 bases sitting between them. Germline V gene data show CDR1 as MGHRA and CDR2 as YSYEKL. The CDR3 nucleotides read TGCGCCAGCAGCCAAGATGGCACGTCCGGGGAGCTGTTTTTT. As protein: CASSQDGTSGELFF.

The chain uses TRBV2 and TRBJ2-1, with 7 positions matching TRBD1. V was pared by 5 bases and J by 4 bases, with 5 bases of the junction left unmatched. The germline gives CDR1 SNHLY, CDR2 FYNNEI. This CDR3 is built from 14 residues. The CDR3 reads CASSKPGQYNEQFF. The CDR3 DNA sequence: TGTGCCAGCAGTAAGCCGGGACAGTACAATGAGCAGTTCTTC.

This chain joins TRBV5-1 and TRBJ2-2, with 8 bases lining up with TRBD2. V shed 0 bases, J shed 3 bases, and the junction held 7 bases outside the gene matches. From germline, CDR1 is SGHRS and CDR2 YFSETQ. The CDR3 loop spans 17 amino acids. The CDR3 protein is CASSLAGGASYTGELFF. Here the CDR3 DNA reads TGCGCCAGCAGCTTGGCGGGGGGGGCGTCGTACACCGGGGAGCTGTTTTTT.

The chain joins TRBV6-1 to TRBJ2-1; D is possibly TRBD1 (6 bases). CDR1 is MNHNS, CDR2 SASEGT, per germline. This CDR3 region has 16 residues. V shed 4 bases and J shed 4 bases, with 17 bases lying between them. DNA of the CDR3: TGTGCCAGCAGTGGGGAACAGGGATATCAGTACAATGAGCAGTTCTTC. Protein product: CASSGEQGYQYNEQFF.

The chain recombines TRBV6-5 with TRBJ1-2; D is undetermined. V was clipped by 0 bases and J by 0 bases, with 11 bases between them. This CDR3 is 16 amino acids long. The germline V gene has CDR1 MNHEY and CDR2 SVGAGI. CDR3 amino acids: CASSYSKYTANYGYTF. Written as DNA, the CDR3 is TGTGCCAGCAGTTACTCGAAATACACAGCTAACTATGGCTACACCTTC.

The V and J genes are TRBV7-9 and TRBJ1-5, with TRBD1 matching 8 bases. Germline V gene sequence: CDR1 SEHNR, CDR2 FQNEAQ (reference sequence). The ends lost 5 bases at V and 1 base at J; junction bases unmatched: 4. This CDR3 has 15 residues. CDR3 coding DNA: TGTGCCAGCAGCCCACAGGGGGAGAGCAATCAGCCCCAGCATTTT. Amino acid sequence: CASSPQGESNQPQHF.